Presented here are 27 T cell receptor beta chains from one specimen sequenced in a study of blood T cells in healthy people across ages. Alongside a J-beta primer mix, a sample-barcoded 5' primer served in a second PCR lasting about 7 to 11 cycles. TCRdb independently ran MiXCR on the 5' RACE reads; one entry per CDR3 protein. This sample has about 570,000 distinct CDR3 sequences, with about 25% found just once. Sequencing was carried out using blood. All receptors come from a woman aged 65 to 85 in good health.

The chain uses TRBV18 and TRBJ1-2; no clear D. Germline assignment: CDR1 KGHSH and CDR2 LQKENI. The CDR3 contains 13 residues. The V end was cut by 3 bases, the J end by 1 base, with 6 bases between. The chain's CDR3 is CASSPAFNYGYTF. The CDR3 DNA reads TGTGCCAGCTCACCGGCGTTTAACTATGGCTACACCTTC.

The sample holds a few counts of this clonotype. The chain joins TRBV27 to TRBJ1-2, with a tentative D call TRBD1 (6 bases). The CDR3 totals 15 residues. Per germline, CDR1 MNHEY and CDR2 SMNVEV (reference sequence). Trimming shortened V by 0 bases and J by 7 bases, and 15 bases separated the two germline ends. The CDR3 DNA reads TGTGCCAGCAGTTTATCAGGGGGTACCAACCGTGGCTACACCTTC. It codes for CASSLSGGTNRGYTF.

The rearrangement joins TRBV12-5 to TRBJ2-3; D ambiguous. V was trimmed by 6 bases and J by 0 bases, leaving 10 bases between them. Germline CDR1 is LGHNT and CDR2 is FRNRAP. This CDR3 spans 14 amino acids. The CDR3 protein is CASGRELSTDTQYF. CDR3 bases: TGTGCTAGTGGCCGAGAGTTAAGCACAGATACGCAGTATTTT.

This clonotype was picked up a small number of times. The chain employs TRBV9 and TRBJ2-2; 8 nucleotides align to TRBD2. The CDR3 is 15 residues long. The J segment lost 5 bases and the V segment lost 4 bases, leaving 7 bases of the junction unmatched. Germline lookup yields CDR1 SGDLS and CDR2 YYNGEE. In DNA form, the CDR3 reads TGTGCCAGCAGCTCGGGGGGGCACTATACCGGGGAGCTGTTTTTT. Translating it yields CASSSGGHYTGELFF.

This clonotype showed up just once. The chain couples TRBV4-2 to TRBJ1-2; D remains ambiguous. CDR3 size: 14 residues. V was trimmed by 0 bases and J by 7 bases, leaving 12 bases between them. Germline loops: CDR1 LGHNA, CDR2 YNFKEQ. The CDR3 spells CASSQDTRPGGYTF. The CDR3 nucleotides read TGTGCCAGCAGCCAAGATACACGACCGGGTGGCTACACCTTC.

DNA for the CDR3: TGCAGTGCCGTGGGGGGCAACACCCAAGAGACCCAGTACTTC. The encoded protein is CSAVGGNTQETQYF. The gene calls are TRBV20-1 and TRBJ2-5; the D call may be TRBD1 or TRBD2 (6 bases each). Germline loops: CDR1 DFQATT, CDR2 SNEGSKA (reference sequence). There are 14 residues in the CDR3. V was trimmed by 6 bases and J by 1 base, leaving 15 bases between them.

This clonotype was seen at least ten times. The chain employs TRBV24-1 and TRBJ2-1; 11 bases are a match to TRBD1. V dropped 3 bases and J dropped 1; count of bases not matched to a gene: 1. Germline CDR1 and CDR2: KGHDR and SFDVKD. The CDR3 spans 16 residues. The CDR3: CATSDGQGASYNEQFF. CDR3 DNA: TGTGCCACCAGTGATGGACAGGGGGCTTCCTACAATGAGCAGTTCTTC.

This sequence joins TRBV9 and TRBJ2-5; 10 bases align to TRBD2. CDR3 length: 15 amino acids. In germline, CDR1 is SGDLS, CDR2 YYNGEE. Unmatched junction bases numbered 14, after V lost 3 bases and J lost 12 bases. The CDR3 region has the DNA TGTGCCAGCAGCGCCCTAGGGGCTAGCGGGGGAACTAAGTACTTC. Encoded protein: CASSALGASGGTKYF.

The chain joins TRBV6-5 to TRBJ2-5; possible D gene TRBD2, 6 bases. The V gene's germline CDR1 is MNHEY and CDR2 SVGAGI. The V gene lost 5 bases and the J gene lost 1 base, with 14 bases spanning the gap. The CDR3 is made up of 15 amino acids. CDR3 protein: CASSRLTAGQETQYF. The CDR3 nucleotides read TGTGCCAGCAGTCGGTTGACAGCGGGCCAAGAGACCCAGTACTTC.

V and J are TRBV27 and TRBJ1-1; D is ambiguous. The CDR3 covers 14 residues. Germline V CDR1 and CDR2: MNHEY, SMNVEV (reference sequence). Trimming shortened V by 6 bases and J by 0 bases, and 11 bases separated the two germline ends. CDR3 DNA sequence: TGTGCCAGCAGACATACCGGGGTGAACACTGAAGCTTTCTTT. The encoded protein is CASRHTGVNTEAFF.

A few counts support this clonotype. The gene calls are TRBV7-2 and TRBJ2-7; D is uncertain. Trimming removed 1 base at V and 4 bases at J, with 8 bases between. The CDR3 is 13 residues long. Germline CDR1 is SGHTA and CDR2 is FQGNSA. The CDR3 sequence is CASSLGAHYEQYF. The CDR3 DNA sequence: TGTGCCAGCAGCTTAGGAGCGCATTACGAGCAGTACTTC. The full variable domain, completed using reference TRBV7-2 and TRBJ2-7, is GAGVSQSPSNKVTEKGKDVELRCDPISGHTALYWYRQSLGQGLEFLIYFQGNSAPDKSGLPSDRFSAERTGGSVSTLTIQRTQQEDSAVYLCASSLGAHYEQYFGPGTRLTVT.

This clonotype was detected a few times. The chain joins TRBV11-3 to TRBJ2-7, with no clear D. The CDR3 runs to 11 residues. V lost 5 bases, J lost 4 bases, and 6 bases lay in between. The germline gives CDR1 SGHNT, CDR2 YENEEA. CDR3 nucleotide sequence: TGTGCCAGCAGCGGCCTTTACGAGCAGTACGTC. The encoded protein is CASSGLYEQYV.

This chain links TRBV29-1 with TRBJ1-1, with D possibly matching TRBD1 (6 bases). The germline V gene has CDR1 SQVTM and CDR2 ANQGSEA. V was shortened by 8 bases and J by 1 base, with 14 bases between the two germline ends. This CDR3 region has 13 residues. CDR3: CSTRQETNTEAFF. DNA for the CDR3: TGCAGCACCCGACAGGAGACGAACACTGAAGCTTTCTTT.

This clonotype was counted only a few times. This chain links TRBV20-1 with TRBJ2-5; weak D call: TRBD1 (6 bases). This CDR3 has 14 amino acids. Per the germline V gene, CDR1 is DFQATT and CDR2 is SNEGSKA (reference sequence). V shed 3 bases and J shed 4 bases, with 15 bases lying between them. CDR3 coding DNA: TGCAGTGCTAGTCGGCTAGTAGGGGGAGAGACCCAGTACTTC. Protein: CSASRLVGGETQYF.

The J gene is TRBJ2-3, the V gene TRBV9; the D gene is possibly TRBD2 (5 bases). With 5 bases removed from V and 6 bases from J, the gap between germline ends came to 16 bases. The CDR3 runs to 14 residues. Germline loops: CDR1 SGDLS, CDR2 YYNGEE. The CDR3 nucleotides are TGTGCCAGCAGGGGCACTAGAAGTGACGATACGCAGTATTTT. Its translation is CASRGTRSDDTQYF. The variable domain in full, completed from reference TRBV9 and TRBJ2-3, reads DSGVTQTPKHLITATGQRVTLRCSPRSGDLSVYWYQQSLDQGLQFLIQYYNGEERAKGNILERFSAQQFPDLHSELNLSSLELGDSALYFCASRGTRSDDTQYFGPGTRLTVL.

CDR3 loop: CASSFLLGTEAFF. In DNA, the CDR3 is TGTGCCAGCAGCTTCCTGTTGGGAACTGAAGCTTTCTTT. The chain combines TRBV11-2 with TRBJ1-1; D not certain. The V end lost 3 bases, the J end lost 5 bases, and 10 bases lay between the germline ends. The CDR3 length is 13 residues. Germline V gene sequence: CDR1 SGHAT, CDR2 FQNNGV.

This clonotype was detected only a few times. Since no conserved phenylalanine or tryptophan closes the CDR3, a read error is the likely cause. The rearrangement links TRBV5-6 to TRBJ2-4, with D possibly TRBD1 on 6 matching bases. V was pared by 4 bases and J by 11 bases, with 22 bases between. The length of the CDR3 is 15 residues. Per germline, CDR1 SGHDT and CDR2 YYEEEE. CDR3 residues: CASSGLRDIRTLQYL. DNA for the CDR3: TGTGCCAGCAGCGGCCTCCGGGACATCCGGACACTTCAGTACCTC.

J is TRBJ2-7 and V is TRBV20-1, with unresolved D. This CDR3 has 11 residues. Trimming pared 2 bases from V and 6 bases from J, leaving 8 bases between. The V gene's germline CDR1 is DFQATT and CDR2 SNEGSKA (reference sequence). CDR3 protein: CSARQMGEQYF. CDR3 bases: TGCAGTGCTAGACAAATGGGCGAGCAGTACTTC.

J is TRBJ2-1 and V is TRBV7-3; D is possibly TRBD1 or TRBD2 (6 bases each). The CDR3 runs 18 residues. In germline, CDR1 is SGHTA, CDR2 FQGTGA. With 0 bases removed from V and 7 bases from J, the gap between germline ends came to 22 bases. CDR3 nucleotide sequence: TGTGCCAGCAGCTTAACGGGGCCGGGGGCGCGAGCGGGTAATGAGCAGTTCTTC. Encoded protein: CASSLTGPGARAGNEQFF. Using reference TRBV7-3 and TRBJ2-1 for the parts outside the CDR3, the full variable domain is GAGVSQTPSNKVTEKGKYVELRCDPISGHTALYWYRQSLGQGPEFLIYFQGTGAADDSGLPNDRFFAVRPEGSVSTLKIQRTERGDSAVYLCASSLTGPGARAGNEQFFGPGTRLTVL.

The chain recombines TRBV15 with TRBJ2-2, with 7 bases matching TRBD1. The CDR3 contains 15 residues. The V gene end was trimmed by 5 bases and the J gene end by 5 bases; junction bases not matched to a gene: 8. Germline assignment: CDR1 LNHNV and CDR2 YYDKDF (reference sequence). Here the CDR3 DNA reads TGTGCCACCAGCCCGAACAGGGGCGGAACCGGGGAGCTGTTTTTT. Amino acid sequence: CATSPNRGGTGELFF. The complete variable domain, with remaining parts taken from reference TRBV15 and TRBJ2-2, reads DAMVIQNPRYQVTQFGKPVTLSCSQTLNHNVMYWYQQKSSQAPKLLFHYYDKDFNNEADTPDNFQSRRPNTSFCFLDIRSPGLGDTAMYLCATSPNRGGTGELFFGEGSRLTVL.

CDR3 region: CASSLGTPDQPQHF. The CDR3 DNA is TGCGCCAGCAGCTTGGGGACCCCCGATCAGCCCCAGCATTTT. V is TRBV5-1 and J is TRBJ1-5, with no clear D. This CDR3 comprises 14 residues. In germline, CDR1 is SGHRS, CDR2 YFSETQ. Trimming took off 0 bases at V and 5 bases at J, with 9 bases between the two ends.

The chain recombines TRBV4-3 with TRBJ1-2; TRBD1 agrees at 7 bases. Germline V CDR1 and CDR2: LGHNA, YSLEER. The V gene end was trimmed by 1 base and the J gene end by 8 bases; junction bases not matched to a gene: 4. The CDR3 covers 13 residues. The CDR3 sequence is CASSQVAGGGYTF. CDR3 nucleotide sequence: TGCGCCAGCAGCCAAGTAGCAGGGGGAGGCTACACCTTC.

V gene TRBV9 combines with J gene TRBJ2-5, with 14 bases identical to TRBD2. The J call may be incorrect, as the DNA end agrees better with TRBJ2-1. The germline V gene encodes CDR1 SGDLS and CDR2 YYNGEE. The CDR3 totals 15 residues. The CDR3 is CASSAGTSGGNEQFF. The DNA for the CDR3 is TGTGCCAGCAGCGCTGGGACTAGCGGGGGTAATGAGCAGTTCTTC.

This chain links TRBV27 with TRBJ1-2; no clear D gene. Germline V lookup: CDR1 MNHEY, CDR2 SMNVEV (reference sequence). CDR3 length: 14 residues. The V end lost 6 bases, the J end lost 0 bases, and 11 bases lay between the germline ends. CDR3 amino acids: CASRRPGANYGYTF. Here the CDR3 DNA reads TGTGCCAGCAGGCGCCCTGGAGCTAACTATGGCTACACCTTC.

This clonotype was counted only a few times. The chain couples TRBV2 to TRBJ1-4; D may be TRBD1 (6 bases). Germline CDR1 is SNHLY and CDR2 is FYNNEI. The CDR3 extends over 14 amino acids. V lost 7 bases and J lost 8, with 17 bases in between. The CDR3 sequence is CASIRQDRSEKLFF. CDR3 in DNA: TGTGCCAGCATCAGACAGGATCGGTCCGAAAAACTGTTTTTT. Together with reference TRBV2 and TRBJ1-4, the CDR3 gives the full variable domain: EPEVTQTPSHQVTQMGQEVILRCVPISNHLYFYWYRQILGQKVEFLVSFYNNEISEKSEIFDDQFSVERPDGSNFTLKIRSTKLEDSAMYFCASIRQDRSEKLFFGSGTQLSVL.

The V and J genes are TRBV6-1 and TRBJ2-5, with a weak D call TRBD2 (6 bases). V lost 3 bases and J 5 bases, leaving 19 bases between the germline ends. The length of the CDR3 is 16 residues. From germline, CDR1 is MNHNS and CDR2 SASEGT. The DNA for the CDR3 is TGTGCCAGCAGTGATCATTGGGGGGATTTCTTGGAGACCCAGTACTTC. Its translation is CASSDHWGDFLETQYF.

This clonotype was seen only a few times. The V gene is TRBV2, the J gene TRBJ2-7, with 7 bases aligning to TRBD1. J lost 5 bases, V lost 3 bases, and 10 bases had no gene match. Germline CDR1 is SNHLY and CDR2 is FYNNEI. The CDR3 runs to 15 residues. The DNA for the CDR3 is TGTGCCAGCAGTGAGGATTGGACAGGTTCCAACGAGCAGTACTTC. Its translation is CASSEDWTGSNEQYF.